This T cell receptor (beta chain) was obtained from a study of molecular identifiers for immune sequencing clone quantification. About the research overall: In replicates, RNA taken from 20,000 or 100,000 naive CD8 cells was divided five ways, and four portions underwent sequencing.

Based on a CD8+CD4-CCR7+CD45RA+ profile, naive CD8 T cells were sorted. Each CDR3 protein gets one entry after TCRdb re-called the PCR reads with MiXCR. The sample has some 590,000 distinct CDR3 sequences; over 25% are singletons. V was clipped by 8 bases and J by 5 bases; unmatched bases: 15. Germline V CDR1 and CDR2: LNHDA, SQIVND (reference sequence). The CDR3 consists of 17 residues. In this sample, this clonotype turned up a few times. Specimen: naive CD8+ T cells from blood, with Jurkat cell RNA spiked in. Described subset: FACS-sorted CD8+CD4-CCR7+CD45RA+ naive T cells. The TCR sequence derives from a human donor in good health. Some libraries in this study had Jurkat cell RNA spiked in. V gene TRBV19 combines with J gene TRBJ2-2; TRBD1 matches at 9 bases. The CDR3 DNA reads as TGTGCCAGTGGGACAGGGTACGGCGTCGGGGGGACCGGGGAGCTGTTTTTT. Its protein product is CASGTGYGVGGTGELFF.